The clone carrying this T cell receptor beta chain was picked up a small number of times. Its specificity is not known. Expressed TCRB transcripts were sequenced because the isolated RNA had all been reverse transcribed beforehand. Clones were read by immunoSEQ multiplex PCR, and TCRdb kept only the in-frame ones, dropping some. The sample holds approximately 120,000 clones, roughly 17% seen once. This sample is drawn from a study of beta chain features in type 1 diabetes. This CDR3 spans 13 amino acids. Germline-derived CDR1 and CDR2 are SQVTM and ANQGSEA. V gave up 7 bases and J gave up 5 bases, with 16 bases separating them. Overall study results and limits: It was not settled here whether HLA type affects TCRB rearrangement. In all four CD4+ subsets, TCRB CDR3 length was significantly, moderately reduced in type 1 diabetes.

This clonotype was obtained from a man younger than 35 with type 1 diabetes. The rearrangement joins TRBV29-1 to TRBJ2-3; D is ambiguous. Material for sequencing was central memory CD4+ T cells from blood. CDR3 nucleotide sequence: TGCAGCGGTTCTCAGAGTTATGGAGATACGCAGTATTTT. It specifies CSGSQSYGDTQYF.